This T cell receptor beta chain was recovered during a study of blood T cell repertoires in COVID-19. As originally analysed: Amplification of reference gene primers was used by the study to estimate nucleated cell counts. Measured with immunoSEQ multiplex PCR; TCRdb has only the in-frame clones, and not every one. The V and J calls and clone size come from that table; D and trimming were worked out from the DNA. Of around 480,000 clones in the sample, 88% were seen once. V shed 6 bases, J shed 2 bases, and the junction held 13 bases outside the gene matches. Germline V gene sequence: CDR1 SGDLS, CDR2 YYNGEE. This CDR3 is 17 amino acids long. Seattle researchers signed up patients amid active infection and tracked them longitudinally.

The sequence was obtained from a woman aged 45-65 years with COVID-19, enrolled during active disease. The sequenced material came from peripheral blood. V is TRBV9 and J is TRBJ2-3, with 9 bases that match TRBD2. CDR3: CASTRLAAAGVTDTQYF. CDR3 DNA: TGTGCCAGCACCAGACTAGCGGCAGCGGGGGTCACAGATACGCAGTATTTT.